Listed here are 22 T cell receptor beta chains from one sample, sequenced in a study of cytotoxic CD8 clonotypes in ibrutinib-treated CLL. Sequencing was performed with immunoSEQ multiplex PCR; in TCRdb, only in-frame clones are kept and a portion is missing. The sample has around 33,000 clones, more than 65% seen once; the top ten hold 28%. The specimen was PBMCs, collected before ibrutinib treatment. Receptors were obtained from a human donor with chronic lymphocytic leukemia.

V is TRBV30 and J is TRBJ1-4, with D unclear. There are 11 residues in the CDR3. The ends were cut back, 3 bases at V and 5 bases at J, with 4 bases in the middle. Germline CDR1 reads GTSNPN; CDR2 reads SVGIG (reference sequence). The CDR3 reads CAWSPNEKLFF. CDR3 in DNA: TGTGCCTGGAGCCCGAATGAAAAACTGTTTTTT.

The chain uses TRBV2 and TRBJ2-1, with D perhaps matching TRBD2 (5 bases). The V end was cut by 6 bases, the J end by 0 bases, with 12 bases between. CDR1 SNHLY and CDR2 FYNNEI come from the germline V gene. This CDR3 comprises 15 residues. The CDR3 reads CASRQAASSYNEQFF. CDR3 coding DNA: TGTGCCAGCAGGCAAGCGGCGAGCTCCTACAATGAGCAGTTCTTC.

CDR3 protein: CASSFGGGEQYF. Here the CDR3 DNA reads TGTGCCAGCAGTTTCGGGGGTGGCGAGCAGTACTTC. The chain combines TRBV28 with TRBJ2-7; D might be TRBD2 (6 bases). This CDR3 contains 12 residues. Per germline, CDR1 MDHEN and CDR2 SYDVKM. Trimming stripped 3 bases from V and 6 bases from J, with 9 bases between.

This clone was seen ten or more times. The chain employs TRBV7-2 and TRBJ2-1; 10 bases align to TRBD2. Germline-derived CDR1 and CDR2 are SGHTA and FQGNSA. V dropped 0 bases and J dropped 5; count of bases not matched to a gene: 7. There are 17 residues in the CDR3. CDR3 in DNA: TGTGCCAGCAGCTTAGCTGTAGCGGGAGGCTGGAACAATGAGCAGTTCTTC. This gives the protein CASSLAVAGGWNNEQFF.

The chain links TRBV11-3 to TRBJ2-2; D possibly corresponds to TRBD2 (6 bases). The germline V gene encodes CDR1 SGHNT and CDR2 YENEEA. Trimming cost V 5 bases and J 4 bases, with 14 bases left between them. This CDR3 contains 15 residues. The CDR3 region is CASSLGRSSTGELFF. CDR3 nucleotide sequence: TGTGCCAGCAGCCTCGGGAGATCGAGCACCGGGGAGCTGTTTTTT.

This sequence joins TRBV5-6 and TRBJ2-3; no reliable D call. The CDR3 length is 13 residues. V lost 5 bases and J lost 10, with 17 bases in between. Germline lookup yields CDR1 SGHDT and CDR2 YYEEEE. CDR3 in amino acids: CASSPELDLAQYF. For the CDR3, the DNA is TGTGCCAGCAGTCCCGAACTTGACCTTGCGCAGTATTTT.

The chain joins TRBV20-1 to TRBJ1-6; D ambiguous. This CDR3 is built from 11 residues. Germline values: CDR1 DFQATT, CDR2 SNEGSKA (reference sequence). The CDR3 protein is CGSSYNSPLHF. The CDR3 DNA reads as TGCGGGAGCTCCTATAATTCACCCCTCCACTTT.

The chain recombines TRBV6-1 with TRBJ1-2, with D hard to call. Germline V gene lookup returns CDR1 MNHNS and CDR2 SASEGT. Between the trimmed V and J ends, which lost 0 bases and 4 bases, there was a span of 9 bases. The CDR3 sequence is 14 residues long. The CDR3 nucleotides read TGTGCCAGCAGTGAAGCCCAGATTAGCTATGGCTACACCTTC. It translates to CASSEAQISYGYTF.

The chain is built from TRBV4-2 and TRBJ1-1, with unresolved D. Looked up from germline, CDR1 is LGHNA and CDR2 is YNFKEQ. The CDR3 runs 14 residues. Trimming took 4 bases from V and 0 from J, leaving 9 bases between them. The CDR3 loop reads CASSLSELNTEAFF. DNA of the CDR3: TGTGCCAGCAGCCTCTCGGAATTGAACACTGAAGCTTTCTTT.

This clone has only a few counts. V is TRBV9 and J is TRBJ1-2, with D perhaps matching TRBD1 (6 bases). The length of the CDR3 is 15 residues. Germline V gene lookup returns CDR1 SGDLS and CDR2 YYNGEE. The V end was cut by 3 bases, the J end by 0 bases, with 12 bases between. The CDR3 sequence: CASSESGATNYGYTF. DNA for the CDR3: TGTGCCAGCAGCGAGTCAGGGGCGACTAACTATGGCTACACCTTC. The full variable domain, with the rest looked up from reference TRBV9 and TRBJ1-2, is DSGVTQTPKHLITATGQRVTLRCSPRSGDLSVYWYQQSLDQGLQFLIQYYNGEERAKGNILERFSAQQFPDLHSELNLSSLELGDSALYFCASSESGATNYGYTFGSGTRLTVV.

The genes are TRBV29-1 and TRBJ2-7; weak D call: TRBD1 (5 bases). Trimming cost V 6 bases and J 0 bases, with 15 bases left between them. CDR1 is SQVTM and CDR2 is ANQGSEA in the germline V gene. There are 14 residues in the CDR3. In nucleotides, the CDR3 is TGCAGCGTCTTAACTACAGGAAACTCCTACGAGCAGTACTTC. As protein: CSVLTTGNSYEQYF.

The V call is TRBV7-3, the J call TRBJ2-1; 8 bases line up with TRBD2. Germline CDR1 and CDR2: SGHTA and FQGTGA. The CDR3 runs 15 residues. After removal of 5 bases from V and 5 bases from J, the junction contained 8 bases not matched to a gene. The CDR3, as DNA: TGTGCCAGCAGCCCAGAGCGGGGGACCCACAATGAGCAGTTCTTC. Protein sequence: CASSPERGTHNEQFF.

This rearrangement joins TRBV29-1 to TRBJ2-3, with D possibly TRBD2 on 6 matching bases. V was shortened by 5 bases and J by 2 bases, with 11 bases between the two germline ends. This CDR3 comprises 13 residues. The germline V gene has CDR1 SQVTM and CDR2 ANQGSEA. The CDR3 DNA reads TGCAGCGTTTTGGCGGGATACACAGATACGCAGTATTTT. Its protein product is CSVLAGYTDTQYF.

This chain links TRBV19 with TRBJ2-5; possibly TRBD1 or TRBD2 for D (5 bases each). There are 11 residues in the CDR3. The germline gives CDR1 LNHDA, CDR2 SQIVND (reference sequence). Trimming cost V 3 bases and J 7 bases, with 6 bases left between them. CDR3 loop: CASSIGGTQYF. CDR3 coding DNA: TGTGCCAGTAGTATTGGGGGGACCCAGTACTTC.

This clone was seen only once. The V gene is TRBV2, the J gene TRBJ2-7; 7 positions match TRBD2. The CDR3 is 15 amino acids. After removal of 6 bases from V and 3 bases from J, the junction contained 11 bases not matched to a gene. CDR1 is SNHLY, CDR2 FYNNEI, per germline. This CDR3 reads CASRYLSGVYYEQYF. The CDR3 bases are TGTGCCAGCAGATATCTAAGCGGGGTATACTACGAGCAGTACTTC.

The chain couples TRBV30 to TRBJ2-1; 15 bases line up with TRBD2. The CDR3 sequence is 14 residues long. Germline V gene lookup returns CDR1 GTSNPN and CDR2 SVGIG (reference sequence). Germline trimming cut 2 bases from V and 10 bases from J; bases unmatched to any gene: 3. The CDR3 here is CAWSPGTSGGEQFF. In nucleotides, the CDR3 is TGTGCCTGGAGTCCAGGGACTAGCGGGGGGGAGCAGTTCTTC.

CDR3 DNA sequence: TGTGCCAGCAGTGATAGGAGCTCTGGAAACACCATATATTTT. Amino acid sequence: CASSDRSSGNTIYF. The chain combines TRBV2 with TRBJ1-3; no definite D call. The V gene lost 3 bases and the J gene lost 0 bases, with 6 bases spanning the gap. From germline, CDR1 is SNHLY and CDR2 FYNNEI. The CDR3 has 14 residues.

This clone was seen a single time. This chain joins TRBV23-1 and TRBJ2-7; no firm D call. TRBV23-1 is assigned to the ORF class and has an uncertain function. The V end lost 4 bases, the J end lost 1 base, and 8 bases lay between the germline ends. This CDR3 is built from 13 residues. The CDR3 is CASSLGSSYEQYF. The DNA of the CDR3 is TGCGCCAGCAGTCTGGGCAGTTCCTACGAGCAGTACTTC.

The V call is TRBV6-5, the J call TRBJ2-7, with 10 positions matching TRBD1. The germline CDR1 and CDR2 sequences are MNHEY and SVGAGI. CDR3 length: 15 amino acids. J lost 1 base, V lost 10 bases, and 10 bases had no gene match. Here the CDR3 DNA reads TGTGCCACCAGACAGGGGGCAGGAAGTTCCTACGAGCAGTACTTC. Translating it yields CATRQGAGSSYEQYF.

The gene calls are TRBV10-2 and TRBJ2-7, with TRBD2 matching over 11 bases. CDR3 length: 15 residues. CDR1 and CDR2 (germline): WSHSY, SAAADI. V dropped 7 bases and J dropped 4; count of bases not matched to a gene: 9. The CDR3 protein is CASIRLAGNSYEQYF. The CDR3 nucleotides read TGCGCCAGCATTCGACTAGCGGGGAATTCTTACGAGCAGTACTTC.

V is TRBV4-2 and J is TRBJ2-7; D unresolved. Germline lookup yields CDR1 LGHNA and CDR2 YNFKEQ. The ends were cut back, 3 bases at V and 0 bases at J, with 3 bases in the middle. This CDR3 contains 12 residues. The DNA for the CDR3 is TGTGCCAGCAGCCATAACTCCTACGAGCAGTACTTC. Translated, it gives CASSHNSYEQYF.

This sequence joins TRBV7-2 and TRBJ2-1; D is possibly TRBD1 (6 bases). The CDR3 totals 15 residues. The V gene lost 3 bases and the J gene lost 6 bases, with 15 bases spanning the gap. Germline V gene sequence: CDR1 SGHTA, CDR2 FQGNSA. The CDR3 coding sequence is TGTGCCAGCAGCTTCAGGGGTGATCTAGGCAATGAGCAGTTCTTC. The encoded protein is CASSFRGDLGNEQFF.